Detailed here is one T cell receptor beta chain. This sample was taken from a study of T cell responses to AZD1222 COVID-19 vaccine. The CDR3 has 15 amino acids. Germline V gene sequence: CDR1 MNHEY, CDR2 SVGAGI. Trimming at V came to 6 bases and at J to 1 base, leaving 6 bases not matched to a gene. The data were produced by immunoSEQ multiplex PCR, yet TCRdb's version contains in-frame clones alone and is incomplete. The sample records some 130,000 clones, roughly 87% being singletons. The TCR sequence derives from an adult who received the AZD1222 COVID-19 vaccine. The sample here was peripheral blood, taken 28 days after the second AZD1222 dose. V usage is TRBV6-5 and J usage is TRBJ1-5; the match to TRBD1 covers 7 bases. The CDR3 loop is CASSRQGSSNQPQHF. The CDR3 DNA is TGTGCCAGCAGCCGACAGGGTTCGAGCAATCAGCCCCAGCATTTT.